This passage covers 21 T cell receptor beta chains from one sample sequenced in a study of memory CD4+ T cells and cytomegalovirus serostatus. The table came from immunoSEQ multiplex PCR; TCRdb's copy has only in-frame clones and leaves some out. The sample carries approximately 70,000 clones, roughly 76% recorded once. The sort gate was single viable CD3+CD4+CD8-CD45RO+ cells for memory CD4+ T cells. The sequencing sample was made of memory CD4+ T cells from blood. These receptors came from an adult in good health and CMV-seropositive.

The DNA of the CDR3 is TGTGCCAGCAGTACTCCTCCCTACGAGCAGTACTTC. This encodes CASSTPPYEQYF. The V and J genes are TRBV28 and TRBJ2-7; D not resolved. V lost 5 bases and J lost 2, with 7 bases in between. The CDR3 spans 12 residues. Looked up from germline, CDR1 is MDHEN and CDR2 is SYDVKM.

This chain uses TRBV4-2 with TRBJ2-1, with 13 bases lining up with TRBD2. Germline trimming cut 4 bases from V and 4 bases from J; bases unmatched to any gene: 4. Germline V gene sequence: CDR1 LGHNA, CDR2 YNFKEQ. The CDR3 totals 16 residues. The CDR3 DNA reads as TGTGCCAGCAGCCCAGGACTAGCGGGGGAATACAATGAGCAGTTCTTC. Translation gives CASSPGLAGEYNEQFF.

V is TRBV6-5 and J is TRBJ2-7, with 13 bases fitting TRBD2. J was trimmed by 4 bases and V by 4 bases; bases with no gene match: 1. There are 14 residues in the CDR3. Germline values: CDR1 MNHEY, CDR2 SVGAGI. In nucleotides, the CDR3 is TGTGCCAGCAGTTGGACTAGCGGGAGTTACGAGCAGTACTTC. Translation: CASSWTSGSYEQYF.

This chain joins TRBV2 and TRBJ2-5, with D maybe TRBD2 (5 bases). Between the trimmed V and J ends, which lost 7 bases and 5 bases, there was a span of 8 bases. The CDR3 contains 11 residues. Germline CDR1 and CDR2: SNHLY and FYNNEI. The CDR3 sequence is CASTTGETQYF. DNA of the CDR3: TGTGCCAGCACGACGGGGGAGACCCAGTACTTC.

The genes are TRBV6-1 and TRBJ1-5; a possible D gene is TRBD1 (5 bases). Trimming took off 6 bases at V and 7 bases at J, with 13 bases between the two ends. The CDR3 runs 13 residues. Germline CDR1 MNHNS, CDR2 SASEGT. The DNA for the CDR3 is TGTGCCAGCAGAGGACTCGAGGGGCAGCCCCAGCATTTT. Its protein product is CASRGLEGQPQHF.

The V gene is TRBV10-2, the J gene TRBJ2-3; 11 positions agree with TRBD2. The V segment lost 7 bases and the J segment 4 bases; nucleotides outside the gene matches: 4. This CDR3 region has 14 residues. Germline CDR1 WSHSY, CDR2 SAAADI. In DNA, the CDR3 is TGCGCCAGCAAGGTAGCGGGGGGGCCAGATACGCAGTATTTT. Protein product: CASKVAGGPDTQYF.

The chain links TRBV19 to TRBJ2-3; perhaps TRBD2 as D (5 bases). Germline V CDR1 and CDR2: LNHDA, SQIVND (reference sequence). This CDR3 is built from 16 residues. V gave up 5 bases and J gave up 3 bases, with 18 bases separating them. The CDR3 loop reads CASSGPGRDVTDTQYF. CDR3 nucleotides: TGTGCCAGTAGTGGGCCGGGGAGAGACGTTACAGATACGCAGTATTTT.

This chain links TRBV7-9 with TRBJ2-3; TRBD2 aligns across 10 bases. The CDR3 sequence is 17 residues long. Unmatched junction bases numbered 15, after V lost 7 bases and J lost 5 bases. Germline CDR1 is SEHNR and CDR2 is FQNEAQ (reference sequence). The CDR3, as DNA: TGTGCCAGCAACACAATCGGGACTAGCGAAAGACGAGATACGCAGTATTTT. Its protein product is CASNTIGTSERRDTQYF. Variable domain in full (rest from reference TRBV7-9 and TRBJ2-3): DTGVSQNPRHKITKRGQNVTFRCDPISEHNRLYWYRQTLGQGPEFLTYFQNEAQLEKSRLLSDRFSAERPKGSFSTLEIQRTEQGDSAMYLCASNTIGTSERRDTQYFGPGTRLTVL.

The chain couples TRBV28 to TRBJ1-5; D possibly corresponds to TRBD1 (6 bases). Trimming took 6 bases from V and 1 from J, leaving 13 bases between them. The CDR3 spans 15 residues. Germline lookup yields CDR1 MDHEN and CDR2 SYDVKM. CDR3 nucleotide sequence: TGTGCCAGCAGCTCCTGGGGGCCAAGCAATCAGCCCCAGCATTTT. Its protein product is CASSSWGPSNQPQHF.

This chain links TRBV5-1 with TRBJ2-1, with 12 bases lining up with TRBD2. Germline trimming cut 4 bases from V and 7 bases from J; bases unmatched to any gene: 9. CDR1 is SGHRS, CDR2 YFSETQ, per germline. The CDR3 has 16 residues. CDR3 in amino acids: CASSVLAGGIGNEQFF. In nucleotides, the CDR3 is TGCGCCAGCAGCGTACTAGCGGGGGGAATAGGGAATGAGCAGTTCTTC.

The J gene is TRBJ2-1, the V gene TRBV7-2; 8 bases are shared with TRBD2. V was clipped by 0 bases and J by 7 bases; unmatched bases: 8. There are 16 residues in the CDR3. CDR1 and CDR2 (germline): SGHTA, FQGNSA. The CDR3 nucleotides are TGTGCCAGCAGCTTAGCGGGTGCGGGGGGCTGGAATGAGCAGTTCTTC. It encodes CASSLAGAGGWNEQFF. Full variable domain (outside the CDR3, taken from reference TRBV7-2 and TRBJ2-1): GAGVSQSPSNKVTEKGKDVELRCDPISGHTALYWYRQSLGQGLEFLIYFQGNSAPDKSGLPSDRFSAERTGGSVSTLTIQRTQQEDSAVYLCASSLAGAGGWNEQFFGPGTRLTVL.

This clone was recorded only once. The chain is built from TRBV30 and TRBJ2-3; no clear D. Germline V gene sequence: CDR1 GTSNPN, CDR2 SVGIG (reference sequence). Trimming took off 8 bases at V and 2 bases at J, with 8 bases between the two ends. The CDR3 totals 11 residues. CDR3 loop: CAGLVTDTQYF. The CDR3 coding sequence is TGTGCCGGCCTAGTCACAGATACGCAGTATTTT.

The V call is TRBV5-4, the J call TRBJ2-6; D is perhaps TRBD2 (5 bases). Trimming removed 4 bases from V and 0 bases from J, with 11 bases in between. The CDR3 runs to 16 residues. Germline CDR1 is SGHNT and CDR2 is YYREEE (reference sequence). The CDR3 coding sequence is TGTGCCAGCAGCCCCGAGGGTAACTCTGGGGCCAACGTCCTGACTTTC. Amino acid sequence: CASSPEGNSGANVLTF.

The chain carries TRBV19 and TRBJ1-5; no firm D call. V gave up 5 bases and J gave up 3 bases, with 5 bases separating them. The CDR3 is 12 residues long. CDR1 LNHDA and CDR2 SQIVND come from the germline V gene (reference sequence). The CDR3 sequence: CASSSLNQPQHF. The CDR3 coding sequence is TGTGCCAGTAGTTCCCTCAATCAGCCCCAGCATTTT.

The V call is TRBV7-2, the J call TRBJ2-1; 9 nucleotides line up with TRBD2. J was trimmed by 4 bases and V by 5 bases; bases with no gene match: 12. Germline CDR1 is SGHTA and CDR2 is FQGNSA. This CDR3 is 17 amino acids long. Written as DNA, the CDR3 is TGTGCCAGCAGCCCGCCGGGGACTAGCCCTGATTACAATGAGCAGTTCTTC. This translates into CASSPPGTSPDYNEQFF.

This chain connects TRBV6-5 to TRBJ1-1, with a weak D call TRBD1 (6 bases). Deletions cut 6 bases from V and 5 bases from J, with 16 bases between. In germline, CDR1 is MNHEY, CDR2 SVGAGI. This CDR3 contains 14 residues. Here the CDR3 DNA reads TGTGCCAGCAGCTCCTGGGGGGCTGCGACTGAAGCTTTCTTT. Translating gives CASSSWGAATEAFF.

The chain is built from TRBV11-2 and TRBJ1-5; maybe TRBD1 (5 bases). The CDR3 runs 17 residues. Germline V gene data show CDR1 as SGHAT and CDR2 as FQNNGV. V lost 0 bases to trimming and J lost 2 bases, with 14 bases between them. The CDR3 nucleotides read TGTGCCAGCAGCTTAGAGGGGGGTGATGGGGGCAATCAGCCCCAGCATTTT. Its translation is CASSLEGGDGGNQPQHF.

V is TRBV9 and J is TRBJ2-2, with 7 positions matching TRBD2. Trimming cost V 4 bases and J 6 bases; bases outside gene matches: 12. The V gene's germline CDR1 is SGDLS and CDR2 YYNGEE. The CDR3 contains 16 residues. CDR3 sequence: CASSIIPGGGAGELFF. The CDR3 nucleotides are TGTGCCAGCAGCATCATCCCGGGAGGCGGTGCCGGGGAGCTGTTTTTT. The variable domain in full, completed from reference TRBV9 and TRBJ2-2, reads DSGVTQTPKHLITATGQRVTLRCSPRSGDLSVYWYQQSLDQGLQFLIQYYNGEERAKGNILERFSAQQFPDLHSELNLSSLELGDSALYFCASSIIPGGGAGELFFGEGSRLTVL.

The chain has TRBV21-1 and TRBJ2-2; the table's D call TRBD1 went unverified against the DNA. TRBV21-1 is a known pseudogene. This CDR3 has 17 residues. The CDR3 coding sequence is TGTGCCAGCAGCAAACTCTACAGGGGGCGAGGCACCGGGGAGCTGTTTTTT. Translating gives CASSKLYRGRGTGELFF.

This clone turned up a few times. V and J are TRBV2 and TRBJ2-3; TRBD1 or TRBD2 may be the D gene (5 bases each). CDR3 length equals 11 residues. Trimming took off 4 bases at V and 8 bases at J, with 7 bases between the two ends. CDR1 and CDR2 (germline): SNHLY, FYNNEI. Written as DNA, the CDR3 is TGTGCCAGCAGTGCAGGGAGTACGCAGTATTTT. It translates to CASSAGSTQYF. The full variable domain, rest sourced from reference TRBV2 and TRBJ2-3, is EPEVTQTPSHQVTQMGQEVILRCVPISNHLYFYWYRQILGQKVEFLVSFYNNEISEKSEIFDDQFSVERPDGSNFTLKIRSTKLEDSAMYFCASSAGSTQYFGPGTRLTVL.

This clone was picked up one time. V and J are TRBV6-1 and TRBJ2-5; weak D call: TRBD1 (7 bases). Germline V CDR1 and CDR2: MNHNS, SASEGT. V gave up 1 base and J gave up 3 bases, with 15 bases separating them. The CDR3 consists of 16 residues. The CDR3 nucleotides read TGTGCCAGCAGTGAAGGACCAGGGGGGCTGAAAGAGACCCAGTACTTC. This codes for CASSEGPGGLKETQYF.